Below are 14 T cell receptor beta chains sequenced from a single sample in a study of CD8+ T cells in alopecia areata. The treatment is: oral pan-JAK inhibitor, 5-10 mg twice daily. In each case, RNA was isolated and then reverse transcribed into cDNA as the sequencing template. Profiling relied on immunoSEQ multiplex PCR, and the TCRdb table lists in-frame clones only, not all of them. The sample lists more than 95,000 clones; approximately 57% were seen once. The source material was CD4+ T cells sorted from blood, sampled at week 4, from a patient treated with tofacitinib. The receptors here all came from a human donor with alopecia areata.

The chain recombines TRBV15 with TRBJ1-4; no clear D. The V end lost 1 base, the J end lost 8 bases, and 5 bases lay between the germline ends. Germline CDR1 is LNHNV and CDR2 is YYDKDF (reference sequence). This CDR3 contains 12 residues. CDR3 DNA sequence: TGTGCCACCAGCAGAGTGGGCGAAAAACTGTTTTTT. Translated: CATSRVGEKLFF.

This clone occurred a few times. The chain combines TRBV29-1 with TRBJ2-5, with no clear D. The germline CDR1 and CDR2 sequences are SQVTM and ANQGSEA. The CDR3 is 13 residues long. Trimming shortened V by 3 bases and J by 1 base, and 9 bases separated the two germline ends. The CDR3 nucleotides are TGCAGCGTTGAGGCACAGATCCAAGAGACCCAGTACTTC. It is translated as CSVEAQIQETQYF.

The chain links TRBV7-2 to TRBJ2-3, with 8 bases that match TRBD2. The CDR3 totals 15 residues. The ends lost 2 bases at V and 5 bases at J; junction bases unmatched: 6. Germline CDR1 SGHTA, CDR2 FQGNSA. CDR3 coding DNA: TGTGCCAGCAGCTTATCGCGGGGGGCGGGAGATACGCAGTATTTT. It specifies CASSLSRGAGDTQYF. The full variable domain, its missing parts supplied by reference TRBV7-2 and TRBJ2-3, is GAGVSQSPSNKVTEKGKDVELRCDPISGHTALYWYRQSLGQGLEFLIYFQGNSAPDKSGLPSDRFSAERTGGSVSTLTIQRTQQEDSAVYLCASSLSRGAGDTQYFGPGTRLTVL.

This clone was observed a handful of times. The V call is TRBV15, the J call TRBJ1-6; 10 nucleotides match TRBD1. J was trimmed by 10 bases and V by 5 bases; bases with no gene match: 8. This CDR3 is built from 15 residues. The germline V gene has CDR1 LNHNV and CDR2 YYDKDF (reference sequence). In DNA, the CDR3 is TGTGCCACCAGCCAAAGACAGGGGGCAGGGTCACCCCTCCACTTT. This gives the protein CATSQRQGAGSPLHF.

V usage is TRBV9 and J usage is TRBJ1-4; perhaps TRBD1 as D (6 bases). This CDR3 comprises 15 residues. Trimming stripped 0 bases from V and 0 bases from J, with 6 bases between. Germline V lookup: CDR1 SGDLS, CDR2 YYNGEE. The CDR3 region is CASSVGTATNEKLFF. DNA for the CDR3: TGTGCCAGCAGCGTAGGGACAGCAACTAATGAAAAACTGTTTTTT.

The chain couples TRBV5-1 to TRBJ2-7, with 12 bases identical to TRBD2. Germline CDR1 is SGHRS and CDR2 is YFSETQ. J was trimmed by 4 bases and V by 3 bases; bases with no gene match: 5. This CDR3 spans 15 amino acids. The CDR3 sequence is CASSYSTSGSYEQYF. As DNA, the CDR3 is TGCGCCAGCAGCTACTCGACTAGCGGGAGTTACGAGCAGTACTTC.

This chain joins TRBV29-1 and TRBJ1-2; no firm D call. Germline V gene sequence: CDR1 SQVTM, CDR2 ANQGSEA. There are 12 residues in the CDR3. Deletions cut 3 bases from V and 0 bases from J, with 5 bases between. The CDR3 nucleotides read TGCAGCGTTGACGAGGCTAACTATGGCTACACCTTC. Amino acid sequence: CSVDEANYGYTF. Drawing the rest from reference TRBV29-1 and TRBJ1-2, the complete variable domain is SAVISQKPSRDICQRGTSLTIQCQVDSQVTMMFWYRQQPGQSLTLIATANQGSEATYESGFVIDKFPISRPNLTFSTLTVSNMSPEDSSIYLCSVDEANYGYTFGSGTRLTVV.

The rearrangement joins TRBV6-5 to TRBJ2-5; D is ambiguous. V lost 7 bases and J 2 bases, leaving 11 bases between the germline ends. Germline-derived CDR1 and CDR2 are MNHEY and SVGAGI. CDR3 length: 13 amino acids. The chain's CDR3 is CASTRSAQETQYF. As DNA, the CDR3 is TGTGCCAGCACGAGGAGCGCGCAAGAGACCCAGTACTTC.

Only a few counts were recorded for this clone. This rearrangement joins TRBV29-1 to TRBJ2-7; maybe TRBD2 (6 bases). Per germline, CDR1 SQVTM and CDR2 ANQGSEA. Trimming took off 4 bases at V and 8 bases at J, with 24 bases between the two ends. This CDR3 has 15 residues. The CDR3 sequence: CSVGSPRAGLSKQYF. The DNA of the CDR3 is TGCAGCGTTGGGTCCCCTCGCGCGGGGCTATCAAAGCAGTACTTC.

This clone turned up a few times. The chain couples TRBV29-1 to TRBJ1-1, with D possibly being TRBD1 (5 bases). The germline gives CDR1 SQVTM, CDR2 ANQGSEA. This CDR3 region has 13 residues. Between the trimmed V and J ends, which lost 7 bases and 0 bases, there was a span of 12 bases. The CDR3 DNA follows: TGCAGCGCCCAGGGTCCCGTGAACACTGAAGCTTTCTTT. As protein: CSAQGPVNTEAFF.

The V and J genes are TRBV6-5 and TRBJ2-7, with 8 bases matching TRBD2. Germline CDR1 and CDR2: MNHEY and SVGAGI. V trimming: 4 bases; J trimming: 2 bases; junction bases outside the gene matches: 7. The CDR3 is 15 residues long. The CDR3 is CASSSSLAGTYEQYF. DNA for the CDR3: TGTGCCAGCAGTTCATCTTTAGCGGGAACCTACGAGCAGTACTTC.

This chain's CDR3 is CASSLSPQATQYF. The DNA for the CDR3 is TGTGCCAGCAGTTTATCTCCTCAGGCGACCCAGTACTTC. This rearrangement joins TRBV27 to TRBJ2-5; no reliable D call. Germline V lookup: CDR1 MNHEY, CDR2 SMNVEV (reference sequence). The V and J ends lost 0 bases and 7 bases respectively, with 9 bases between them. This CDR3 spans 13 amino acids.

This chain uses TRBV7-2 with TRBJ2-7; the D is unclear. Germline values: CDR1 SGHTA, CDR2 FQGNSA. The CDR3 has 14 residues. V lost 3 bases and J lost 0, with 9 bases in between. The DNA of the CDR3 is TGTGCCAGCAGCTTCGCCCGCGACTCCTACGAGCAGTACTTC. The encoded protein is CASSFARDSYEQYF.

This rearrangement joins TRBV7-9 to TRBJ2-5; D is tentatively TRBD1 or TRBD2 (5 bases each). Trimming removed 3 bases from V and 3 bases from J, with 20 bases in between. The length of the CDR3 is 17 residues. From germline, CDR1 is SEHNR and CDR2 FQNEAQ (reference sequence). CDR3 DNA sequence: TGTGCCAGCAGCTTTTTCTGGGGCGTTGGGGGTGAAGAGACCCAGTACTTC. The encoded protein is CASSFFWGVGGEETQYF. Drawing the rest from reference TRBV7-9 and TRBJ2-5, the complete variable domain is DTGVSQNPRHKITKRGQNVTFRCDPISEHNRLYWYRQTLGQGPEFLTYFQNEAQLEKSRLLSDRFSAERPKGSFSTLEIQRTEQGDSAMYLCASSFFWGVGGEETQYFGPGTRLLVL.